These 8 T cell receptor beta chains came from one sample sequenced in a study of shared T cell receptors in the human thymus. The method was immunoSEQ multiplex PCR; TCRdb's version includes in-frame clones alone and lacks a portion of them. This table holds roughly 660,000 clones, 88% found once. The data were also submitted as part of a second study, on human thymus T cells.

Sequenced material: thymocytes. These receptors were taken from a boy younger than two with a congenital heart defect.

The J gene is TRBJ2-7, the V gene TRBV11-3; 8 bases line up with TRBD2. The CDR3 is made up of 14 amino acids. Unmatched junction bases numbered 6, after V lost 0 bases and J lost 8 bases. CDR1 and CDR2 (germline): SGHNT, YENEEA. CDR3 bases: TGTGCCAGCAGCTTAGACGGGAGGGCCTTCAAGCAGTACTTC. As protein: CASSLDGRAFKQYF.

The J gene is TRBJ2-3, the V gene TRBV5-6, with D perhaps TRBD2 (6 bases). Trimming left V 4 bases short and J 8 bases short, with 17 bases between. Germline loops: CDR1 SGHDT, CDR2 YYEEEE. There are 14 residues in the CDR3. As DNA, the CDR3 is TGTGCCAGCAGCCCTGGGGACTCCGCCTTTACGCAGTATTTT. Its protein is CASSPGDSAFTQYF.

The V and J genes are TRBV19 and TRBJ1-2; D gene uncertain. V was trimmed by 0 bases and J by 0 bases, leaving 14 bases between them. Germline values: CDR1 LNHDA, CDR2 SQIVND (reference sequence). CDR3 length: 17 residues. The CDR3 bases are TGTGCCAGTAGTATAGATGCCGGTTCCTATGCTAACTATGGCTACACCTTC. Its protein product is CASSIDAGSYANYGYTF.

The CDR3 loop reads CASSETPRAGWRVSADTQYF. DNA of the CDR3: TGTGCCAGCAGTGAAACCCCTCGAGCGGGCTGGAGGGTGAGCGCAGATACGCAGTATTTT. The genes are TRBV2 and TRBJ2-3; perhaps TRBD2 as D (6 bases). The CDR3 totals 20 residues. CDR1 is SNHLY and CDR2 is FYNNEI in the germline V gene. The V end was cut by 2 bases, the J end by 4 bases, with 28 bases between. Full variable domain (rest looked up from reference TRBV2 and TRBJ2-3): EPEVTQTPSHQVTQMGQEVILRCVPISNHLYFYWYRQILGQKVEFLVSFYNNEISEKSEIFDDQFSVERPDGSNFTLKIRSTKLEDSAMYFCASSETPRAGWRVSADTQYFGPGTRLTVL.

This clone was detected only once. V and J are TRBV6-5 and TRBJ2-1, with 13 bases lining up with TRBD2. The CDR3 covers 16 residues. Looked up from germline, CDR1 is MNHEY and CDR2 is SVGAGI. The V segment lost 2 bases and the J segment 5 bases; nucleotides outside the gene matches: 3. CDR3 bases: TGTGCCAGCAGTTACGGGACTAGCGGGACACACAATGAGCAGTTCTTC. Its translation: CASSYGTSGTHNEQFF.

The chain is built from TRBV30 and TRBJ2-7, with 10 bases aligning to TRBD2. CDR1 is GTSNPN, CDR2 SVGIG, per germline (reference sequence). The CDR3 consists of 17 residues. Trimming at V came to 1 base and at J to 3 bases, leaving 12 bases not matched to a gene. The chain's CDR3 is CAWSAMYRRTSGYEQYF. In nucleotides, the CDR3 is TGTGCCTGGAGTGCCATGTATCGTAGGACTAGCGGCTACGAGCAGTACTTC.

The chain recombines TRBV4-1 with TRBJ2-3; 11 nucleotides align to TRBD2. The CDR3 totals 18 residues. The germline gives CDR1 MGHRA, CDR2 YSYEKL. J was trimmed by 4 bases and V by 0 bases; bases with no gene match: 9. CDR3 protein: CASSQDKRLAGKADTQYF. CDR3 coding DNA: TGCGCCAGCAGCCAAGATAAGAGACTAGCGGGAAAGGCAGATACGCAGTATTTT.

A remark on this clone: Different DNA sequences within this sample yield the same CDR3. CDR3: CASRRTDQPQHF. The CDR3, as DNA: TGTGCCAGCAGGCGTACCGATCAGCCCCAGCATTTT. V and J are TRBV28 and TRBJ1-5; D uncertain. Trimming left V 6 bases short and J 5 bases short, with 8 bases between. CDR3 length equals 12 residues. Germline V gives CDR1 MDHEN, CDR2 SYDVKM.